These 32 T cell receptor beta chains were all obtained from the same sample, sequenced in a study of CD8 T cells in ankylosing spondylitis. TCRdb independently ran MiXCR on the 5' RACE reads; one entry per CDR3 protein. The table shows 100,000 or so distinct CDR3 sequences, with about 8.3% occurring only once. Their cognate antigens are unknown. General study points: Typical of ankylosing spondylitis blood, it appeared, was a TCR beta motif of eight highly homologous variants.

Sequencing was carried out using blood, either unsorted or a sorted T cell fraction (not recorded which). Receptors were obtained from a male donor with ankylosing spondylitis.

The chain carries TRBV11-3 and TRBJ2-5; D is perhaps TRBD1 (5 bases). There are 13 residues in the CDR3. V lost 5 bases and J lost 5, with 12 bases in between. CDR1 SGHNT and CDR2 YENEEA come from the germline V gene. The CDR3 region is CASSPTGWETQYF. The CDR3 region has the DNA TGTGCCAGCAGCCCTACAGGATGGGAGACCCAGTACTTC.

This rearrangement joins TRBV6-1 to TRBJ2-1; 16 bases are shared with TRBD2. The CDR3 totals 18 residues. The germline gives CDR1 MNHNS, CDR2 SASEGT. V dropped 5 bases and J dropped 0; count of bases not matched to a gene: 4. This chain's CDR3 is CASSPGLAGGLSYNEQFF. DNA of the CDR3: TGTGCCAGCAGTCCGGGACTAGCGGGAGGGCTCTCCTACAATGAGCAGTTCTTC.

Ten or more counts support this clonotype. V and J are TRBV27 and TRBJ1-2, with D possibly TRBD1 on 5 matching bases. The ends were cut back, 5 bases at V and 7 bases at J, with 8 bases in the middle. Germline-derived CDR1 and CDR2 are MNHEY and SMNVEV (reference sequence). The CDR3 length is 11 residues. Here the CDR3 DNA reads TGTGCCAGCAGTGGGGGATCTGGCTACACCTTC. Its translation is CASSGGSGYTF.

This clonotype was found once. The chain's CDR3 is CASSSHRDSGIGQFF. For the CDR3, the DNA is TGTGCCAGCAGCTCGCACCGGGACAGCGGCATCGGGCAGTTCTTC. The rearrangement uses TRBV7-9 and TRBJ2-1, with 7 bases lining up with TRBD1. The germline V gene encodes CDR1 SEHNR and CDR2 FQNEAQ (reference sequence). The trim removed 4 bases at V and 12 bases at J, leaving 15 bases unmatched. The CDR3 consists of 15 residues.

This clonotype has a count of ten or more. The rearrangement links TRBV5-6 to TRBJ2-5; TRBD2 matches 8 bases. This CDR3 is 14 amino acids long. V lost 0 bases, J lost 4 bases, and 2 bases stayed unmatched. In germline, CDR1 is SGHDT, CDR2 YYEEEE. The CDR3 DNA is TGTGCCAGCAGCTTGGGGCTAGCGGGAGAGACCCAGTACTTC. This translates into CASSLGLAGETQYF.

This clonotype was observed at least ten times. This chain joins TRBV27 and TRBJ2-1; TRBD2 is a possible D gene (6 bases). Trimming took off 4 bases at V and 5 bases at J, with 12 bases between the two ends. The CDR3 sequence is 14 residues long. Germline loops: CDR1 MNHEY, CDR2 SMNVEV (reference sequence). In nucleotides, the CDR3 is TGTGCCAGCAGTTCCCCGGGGAGGAACAATGAGCAGTTCTTC. Its translation is CASSSPGRNNEQFF.

This clonotype showed up many times. The chain employs TRBV7-7 and TRBJ1-1; 7 bases line up with TRBD1. This CDR3 has 13 amino acids. Trimming removed 2 bases from V and 8 bases from J; junction bases left unmatched: 5. The V gene's germline CDR1 is SSHAT and CDR2 FNYEAQ (reference sequence). The CDR3 here is CASSLNEGQEAFF. The DNA of the CDR3 is TGTGCCAGCAGCTTAAATGAGGGACAGGAAGCTTTCTTT.

For this clonotype: A much larger clone is a single base away; this may be a read error. J is TRBJ1-1 and V is TRBV12-3 or TRBV12-4; D remains unclear. Trimming stripped 10 bases from V and 5 bases from J, with 14 bases between. This CDR3 region has 12 residues. The CDR3 protein is CAISPSGTEAFF. The CDR3 DNA sequence: TGTGCCATCAGCCCTAGCGGGACTGAAGCTTTCTTT.

This clonotype came up a few times. The chain joins TRBV12-3 or TRBV12-4 to TRBJ2-7; 7 bases align to TRBD1. V shed 6 bases, J shed 1 base, and the junction held 6 bases outside the gene matches. This CDR3 region has 14 residues. The CDR3 spells CASSLGQASYEQYV. The CDR3 region has the DNA TGTGCCAGCAGCCTCGGACAGGCTTCCTACGAGCAGTACGTC.

This clonotype was recorded many times. The chain uses TRBV18 and TRBJ1-2; D is unresolved. Germline loops: CDR1 KGHSH, CDR2 LQKENI. CDR3 length: 14 amino acids. V lost 2 bases, J lost 1 base, and 8 bases lay in between. The CDR3 sequence is CASSPSTDNYGYTF. The CDR3 DNA reads as TGTGCCAGCTCACCATCGACGGATAACTATGGCTACACCTTC.

This clonotype came up many times. The chain couples TRBV11-2 to TRBJ2-7; TRBD2 might be the D (5 bases). V was trimmed by 6 bases and J by 1 base, leaving 13 bases between them. The germline V gene has CDR1 SGHAT and CDR2 FQNNGV. CDR3 length: 14 residues. CDR3 region: CASSSEWGSYEQYF. The CDR3 bases are TGTGCCAGCAGTAGCGAGTGGGGTTCCTACGAGCAGTACTTC.

The chain joins TRBV28 to TRBJ1-5; the D gene is possibly TRBD1 (5 bases). The CDR3 spans 12 residues. Trimming stripped 8 bases from V and 6 bases from J, with 11 bases between. Germline V gives CDR1 MDHEN, CDR2 SYDVKM. The CDR3 protein is CASCPGGQPQHF. CDR3 nucleotide sequence: TGTGCCAGCTGCCCCGGGGGTCAGCCCCAGCATTTT.

This clonotype was counted a few times. The V call is TRBV7-9, the J call TRBJ2-7, with D possibly matching TRBD2 (5 bases). Germline CDR1 reads SEHNR; CDR2 reads FQNEAQ (reference sequence). The CDR3 runs to 13 residues. V was cut by 8 bases and J by 3 bases, with 14 bases left in between. DNA for the CDR3: TGTGCCAGCCACTCGGACTGGAACTACGAGCAGTACTTC. Amino acid sequence: CASHSDWNYEQYF.

This clonotype was observed many times. The V and J genes are TRBV15 and TRBJ1-1, with D possibly TRBD1 on 6 matching bases. Germline CDR1 is LNHNV and CDR2 is YYDKDF (reference sequence). This CDR3 region has 15 residues. Deletions cut 2 bases from V and 6 bases from J, with 16 bases between. The CDR3 region has the DNA TGTGCCACCAGCAGACTCCGGGACACCTTACCTGAAGCTTTCTTT. Protein product: CATSRLRDTLPEAFF.

This clonotype appeared many times. The chain has TRBV6-5 and TRBJ2-5, with D tentatively TRBD1 (5 bases). The CDR3 is 10 amino acids. The V and J ends lost 7 bases and 5 bases respectively, with 5 bases between them. Germline loops: CDR1 MNHEY, CDR2 SVGAGI. CDR3 protein: CASTGETQYF. The CDR3 coding sequence is TGTGCCAGCACAGGGGAGACCCAGTACTTC.

This clonotype was observed a handful of times. The chain links TRBV5-6 to TRBJ1-3; D is perhaps TRBD1 (6 bases). The V end lost 6 bases, the J end lost 1 base, and 20 bases lay between the germline ends. CDR3 length equals 17 residues. Germline assignment: CDR1 SGHDT and CDR2 YYEEEE. The CDR3 DNA follows: TGTGCCAGCAACTGGGCCGGGGACACCGCGTCTGGAAACACCATATATTTT. Protein product: CASNWAGDTASGNTIYF.

This clonotype has only a few counts. The V and J genes are TRBV11-2 and TRBJ1-5; D call uncertain. The CDR3 has 15 residues. Germline V gene lookup returns CDR1 SGHAT and CDR2 FQNNGV. The V end was cut by 0 bases, the J end by 5 bases, with 11 bases between. The CDR3 spells CASSLEFSGDQPQHF. CDR3 in DNA: TGTGCCAGCAGCTTAGAATTCTCCGGCGATCAGCCCCAGCATTTT.

Many counts were recorded for this clonotype. The rearrangement uses TRBV20-1 and TRBJ2-2, with TRBD1 as a possible D gene (6 bases). Germline loops: CDR1 DFQATT, CDR2 SNEGSKA (reference sequence). Trimming removed 3 bases at V and 3 bases at J, with 8 bases between. CDR3 length: 13 residues. CDR3 residues: CSARGQYTGELFF. The CDR3 DNA follows: TGCAGTGCTAGGGGACAATACACCGGGGAGCTGTTTTTT.

The V gene is TRBV2, the J gene TRBJ2-7, with D possibly matching TRBD2 (6 bases). The V end was cut by 7 bases, the J end by 6 bases, with 10 bases between. Germline values: CDR1 SNHLY, CDR2 FYNNEI. CDR3 length equals 11 residues. For the CDR3, the DNA is TGTGCCAGCAACAGACTAGGCGAGCAGTACTTC. Translated, it gives CASNRLGEQYF. The full variable domain, in which reference TRBV2 and TRBJ2-7 provide the parts outside the CDR3, is EPEVTQTPSHQVTQMGQEVILRCVPISNHLYFYWYRQILGQKVEFLVSFYNNEISEKSEIFDDQFSVERPDGSNFTLKIRSTKLEDSAMYFCASNRLGEQYFGPGTRLTVT.

The chain is built from TRBV12-3 or TRBV12-4 and TRBJ2-3, with D possibly being TRBD1 (6 bases). Between the trimmed V and J ends, which lost 6 bases and 6 bases, there was a span of 13 bases. This CDR3 spans 13 amino acids. The CDR3 DNA follows: TGTGCCAGCAGCCCCCTGAGGGGGGATACGCAGTATTTT. Protein product: CASSPLRGDTQYF.

This clonotype was found many times. CDR3 in amino acids: CASSGLAGALTGFF. The CDR3 DNA reads TGTGCCAGCAGCGGACTAGCGGGAGCTCTAACGGGGTTCTTC. This chain links TRBV12-3 or TRBV12-4 with TRBJ2-1, with TRBD2 matching over 13 bases. The CDR3 is 14 residues long. The junction had 11 bases not matched to a gene; V was cut back by 6 bases and J by 15 bases.

CDR3 protein: CASSPHTSLVPDTQYF. CDR3 in DNA: TGTGCCAGCTCCCCACACACAAGTTTGGTTCCAGATACGCAGTATTTT. The chain carries TRBV7-9 and TRBJ2-3; no clear D gene. The CDR3 sequence is 16 residues long. V lost 8 bases, J lost 4 bases, and 22 bases lay in between. Germline V gene sequence: CDR1 SEHNR, CDR2 FQNEAQ (reference sequence).

In this sample, this clonotype turned up a few times. The CDR3 DNA reads TGTGCCAGCAGTTTAGGATCCCCGGGAGTGGGTGAGCAGTTCTTC. Its protein is CASSLGSPGVGEQFF. The genes are TRBV27 and TRBJ2-1, with a tentative D call TRBD2 (6 bases). The CDR3 contains 15 residues. The germline gives CDR1 MNHEY, CDR2 SMNVEV (reference sequence). Trimming pared 2 bases from V and 9 bases from J, leaving 17 bases between.

The chain has TRBV3-1 and TRBJ2-7; D is tentatively TRBD1 or TRBD2 (5 bases each). Germline CDR1 reads LGHDT; CDR2 reads YNNKEL (reference sequence). The V end lost 4 bases, the J end lost 3 bases, and 16 bases lay between the germline ends. CDR3 length: 15 amino acids. CDR3 nucleotides: TGTGCCAGCAGCCCCGGGACGATAAGTTGCTACGAGCAGTACGTC. The encoded protein is CASSPGTISCYEQYV.

This clonotype was observed many times. J is TRBJ2-5 and V is TRBV13, with 12 bases fitting TRBD2. The CDR3 has 16 residues. Trimming cost V 3 bases and J 1 base; bases outside gene matches: 3. Germline CDR1 PRHDT, CDR2 FYEKMQ (reference sequence). The CDR3 protein is CASSFWTSGIQETQYF. CDR3 nucleotides: TGTGCCAGCAGCTTCTGGACTAGCGGGATCCAAGAGACCCAGTACTTC.

This clonotype was observed a few times. CDR3 residues: CASSGQGIYKNIQYF. The DNA of the CDR3 is TGTGCCAGCAGCGGACAGGGGATATACAAAAACATTCAGTACTTC. The chain carries TRBV6-1 and TRBJ2-4, with 9 bases lining up with TRBD1. Germline V gene data show CDR1 as MNHNS and CDR2 as SASEGT. Losses at the gene ends were 6 bases for V and 3 bases for J; bases not matched to a gene: 6. The CDR3 length is 15 residues.

This clonotype came up a few times. This sequence joins TRBV19 and TRBJ2-1, with TRBD1 matching over 10 bases. V was clipped by 2 bases and J by 2 bases; unmatched bases: 9. The germline V gene encodes CDR1 LNHDA and CDR2 SQIVND (reference sequence). The CDR3 is 18 residues long. CDR3 DNA: TGTGCCAGTAGTATACGGGACAGGGGATGGGAAGCCTACAATGAGCAGTTCTTC. Residues: CASSIRDRGWEAYNEQFF.

Many counts were recorded for this clonotype. The chain carries TRBV12-3 or TRBV12-4 and TRBJ1-1; D unresolved. The ends were cut back, 7 bases at V and 5 bases at J, with 11 bases in the middle. CDR3 length: 12 residues. CDR3: CASTLKGTEAFF. Here the CDR3 DNA reads TGTGCCAGCACCTTAAAAGGGACTGAAGCTTTCTTT.

This clonotype showed up just a few times. This chain joins TRBV24-1 and TRBJ1-1; 9 bases agree with TRBD1. Trimming removed 5 bases from V and 2 bases from J; junction bases left unmatched: 5. Looked up from germline, CDR1 is KGHDR and CDR2 is SFDVKD. The CDR3 extends over 15 amino acids. The CDR3 here is CATSGTGGLNTEAFF. The DNA for the CDR3 is TGTGCCACCAGTGGAACAGGGGGCCTTAACACTGAAGCTTTCTTT.

This clonotype was observed a handful of times. The CDR3 nucleotides are TGTGCCAGCAGTTTATTCCCGTCAGATACGCAGTATTTT. Translation gives CASSLFPSDTQYF. The V gene is TRBV27, the J gene TRBJ2-3; D uncertain. The CDR3 spans 13 residues. The germline CDR1 and CDR2 sequences are MNHEY and SMNVEV (reference sequence). Deletions cut 1 base from V and 4 bases from J, with 6 bases between.

This clonotype was seen at least ten times. This sequence joins TRBV11-1 and TRBJ2-1; D not resolved. The V gene's germline CDR1 is SGHAT and CDR2 FQDESV (reference sequence). V lost 3 bases to trimming and J lost 4 bases, with 10 bases between them. CDR3 length: 14 residues. The CDR3 DNA reads as TGTGCCAGCAGCTTTACGGAAGGTTACAATGAGCAGTTCTTC. Translated, it gives CASSFTEGYNEQFF. Full variable domain (rest looked up from reference TRBV11-1 and TRBJ2-1): EAEVAQSPRYKITEKSQAVAFWCDPISGHATLYWYRQILGQGPELLVQFQDESVVDDSQLPKDRFSAERLKGVDSTLKIQPAELGDSAMYLCASSFTEGYNEQFFGPGTRLTVL.

The sample holds many counts of this clonotype. This rearrangement joins TRBV7-2 to TRBJ2-1; no definite D call. The CDR3 consists of 14 residues. V gave up 5 bases and J gave up 1 base, with 9 bases separating them. Germline V gene data show CDR1 as SGHTA and CDR2 as FQGNSA. Here the CDR3 DNA reads TGTGCCAGCAGCCCTAGAGTTTCCTACAATGAGCAGTTCTTC. This translates into CASSPRVSYNEQFF. Drawing the rest from reference TRBV7-2 and TRBJ2-1, the complete variable domain is GAGVSQSPSNKVTEKGKDVELRCDPISGHTALYWYRQSLGQGLEFLIYFQGNSAPDKSGLPSDRFSAERTGGSVSTLTIQRTQQEDSAVYLCASSPRVSYNEQFFGPGTRLTVL.